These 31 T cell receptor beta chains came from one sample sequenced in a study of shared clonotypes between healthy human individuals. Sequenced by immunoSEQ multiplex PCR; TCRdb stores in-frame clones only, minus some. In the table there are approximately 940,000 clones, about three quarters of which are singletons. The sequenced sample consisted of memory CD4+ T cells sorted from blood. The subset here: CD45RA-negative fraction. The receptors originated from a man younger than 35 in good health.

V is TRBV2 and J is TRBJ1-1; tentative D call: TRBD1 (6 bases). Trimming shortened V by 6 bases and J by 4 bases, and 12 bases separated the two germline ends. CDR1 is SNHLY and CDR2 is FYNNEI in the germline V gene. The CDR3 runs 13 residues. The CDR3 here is CASRDQGSTEAFF. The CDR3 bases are TGTGCCAGCAGAGACCAGGGGAGCACTGAAGCTTTCTTT.

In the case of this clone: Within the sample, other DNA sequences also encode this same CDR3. CDR3 sequence (DNA): TGCGCCAGCAGGCCGGGATCTGGAAACACCATATATTTT. Translation: CASRPGSGNTIYF. The chain uses TRBV5-1 and TRBJ1-3; no firm D call. This CDR3 is 13 amino acids long. Trimming stripped 5 bases from V and 1 base from J, with 7 bases between. Germline CDR1 SGHRS, CDR2 YFSETQ.

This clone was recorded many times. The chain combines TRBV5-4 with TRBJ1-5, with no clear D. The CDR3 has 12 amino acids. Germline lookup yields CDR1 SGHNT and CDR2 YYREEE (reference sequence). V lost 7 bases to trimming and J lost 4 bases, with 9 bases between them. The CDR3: CASGFPNQPQHF. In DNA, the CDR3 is TGTGCCAGCGGGTTCCCAAATCAGCCCCAGCATTTT. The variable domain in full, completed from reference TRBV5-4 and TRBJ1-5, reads ETGVTQSPTHLIKTRGQQVTLRCSSQSGHNTVSWYQQALGQGPQFIFQYYREEENGRGNFPPRFSGLQFPNYSSELNVNALELDDSALYLCASGFPNQPQHFGDGTRLSIL.

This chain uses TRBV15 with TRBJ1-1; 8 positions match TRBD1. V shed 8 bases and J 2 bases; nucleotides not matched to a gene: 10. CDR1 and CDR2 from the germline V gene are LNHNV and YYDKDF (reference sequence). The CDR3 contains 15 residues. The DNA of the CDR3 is TGTGCCACCTCATTGACCAGGGGGCCTAACACTGAAGCTTTCTTT. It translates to CATSLTRGPNTEAFF.

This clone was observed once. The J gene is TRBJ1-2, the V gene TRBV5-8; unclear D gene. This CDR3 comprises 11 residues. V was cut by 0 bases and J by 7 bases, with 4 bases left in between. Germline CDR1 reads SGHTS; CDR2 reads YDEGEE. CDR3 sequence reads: CASSLAGGYTF. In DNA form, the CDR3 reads TGTGCCAGCAGCTTGGCGGGTGGCTACACCTTC.

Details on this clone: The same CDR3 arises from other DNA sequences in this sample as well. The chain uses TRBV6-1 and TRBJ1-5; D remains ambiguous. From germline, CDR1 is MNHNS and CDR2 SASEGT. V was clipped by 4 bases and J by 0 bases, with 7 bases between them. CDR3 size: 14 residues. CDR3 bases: TGTGCCAGCAGTGCAGGTATTAGCAATCAGCCCCAGCATTTT. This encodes CASSAGISNQPQHF.

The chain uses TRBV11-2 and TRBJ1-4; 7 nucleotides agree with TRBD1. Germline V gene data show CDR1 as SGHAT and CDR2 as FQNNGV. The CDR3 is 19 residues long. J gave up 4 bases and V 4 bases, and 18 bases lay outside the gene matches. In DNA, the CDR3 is TGTGCCAGCAGCTGGGGACAGAAAAGGGGGTTGAGGGGTAATGAAAAACTGTTTTTT. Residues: CASSWGQKRGLRGNEKLFF.

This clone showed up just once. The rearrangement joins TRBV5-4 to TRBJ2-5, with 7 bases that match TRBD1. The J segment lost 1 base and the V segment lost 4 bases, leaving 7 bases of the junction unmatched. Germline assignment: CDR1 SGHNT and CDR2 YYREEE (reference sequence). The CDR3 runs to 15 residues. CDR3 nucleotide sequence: TGTGCCAGCAGCCTGGAACGACAGGGCCAAGAGACCCAGTACTTC. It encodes CASSLERQGQETQYF.

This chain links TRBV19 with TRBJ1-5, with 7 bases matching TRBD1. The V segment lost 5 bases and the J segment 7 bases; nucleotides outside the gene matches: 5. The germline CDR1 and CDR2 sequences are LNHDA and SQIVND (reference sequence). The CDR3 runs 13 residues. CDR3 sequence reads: CASSSQGKQPQHF. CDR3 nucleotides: TGTGCCAGTAGTTCACAGGGGAAGCAGCCCCAGCATTTT.

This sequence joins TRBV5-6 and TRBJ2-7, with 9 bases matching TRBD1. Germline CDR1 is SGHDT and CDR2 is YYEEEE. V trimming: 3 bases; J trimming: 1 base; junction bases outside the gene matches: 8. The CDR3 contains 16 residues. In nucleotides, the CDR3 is TGTGCCAGCAGCTCGCCATCCGGGACAGGGTCCTACGAGCAGTACTTC. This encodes CASSSPSGTGSYEQYF.

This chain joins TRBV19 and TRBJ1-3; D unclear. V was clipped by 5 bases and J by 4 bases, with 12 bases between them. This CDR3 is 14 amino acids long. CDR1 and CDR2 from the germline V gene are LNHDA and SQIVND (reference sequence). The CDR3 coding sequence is TGTGCCAGTAGTCCTGAGAAGACAGGAAACACCATATATTTT. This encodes CASSPEKTGNTIYF.

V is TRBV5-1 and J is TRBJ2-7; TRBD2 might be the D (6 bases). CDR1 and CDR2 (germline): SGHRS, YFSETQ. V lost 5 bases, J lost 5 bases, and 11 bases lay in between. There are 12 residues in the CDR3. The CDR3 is CASRGLTDEQYF. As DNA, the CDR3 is TGCGCCAGCAGGGGACTTACGGACGAGCAGTACTTC.

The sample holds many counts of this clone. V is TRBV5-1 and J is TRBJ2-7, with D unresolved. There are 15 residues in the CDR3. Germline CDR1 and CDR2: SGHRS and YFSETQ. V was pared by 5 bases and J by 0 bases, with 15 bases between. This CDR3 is CASRYIGSSSYEQYF. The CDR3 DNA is TGCGCCAGCAGATATATCGGGTCGAGCTCCTACGAGCAGTACTTC. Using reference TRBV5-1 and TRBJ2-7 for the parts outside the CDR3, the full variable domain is KAGVTQTPRYLIKTRGQQVTLSCSPISGHRSVSWYQQTPGQGLQFLFEYFSETQRNKGNFPGRFSGRQFSNSRSEMNVSTLELGDSALYLCASRYIGSSSYEQYFGPGTRLTVT.

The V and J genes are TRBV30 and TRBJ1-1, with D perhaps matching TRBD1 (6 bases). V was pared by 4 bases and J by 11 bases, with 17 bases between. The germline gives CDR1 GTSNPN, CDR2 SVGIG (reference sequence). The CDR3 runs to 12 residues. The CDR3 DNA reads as TGTGCCTGGACCAGCCCCGGGGGGCGGGCTTTCTTT. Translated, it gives CAWTSPGGRAFF.

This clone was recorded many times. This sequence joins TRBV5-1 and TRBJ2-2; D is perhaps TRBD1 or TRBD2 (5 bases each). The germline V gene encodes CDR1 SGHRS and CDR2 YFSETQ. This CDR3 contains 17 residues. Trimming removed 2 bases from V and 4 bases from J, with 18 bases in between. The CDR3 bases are TGCGCCAGCAGCTTTCGGGACCAATTTGCGGGCACCGGGGAGCTGTTTTTT. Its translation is CASSFRDQFAGTGELFF. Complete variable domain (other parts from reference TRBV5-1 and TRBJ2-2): KAGVTQTPRYLIKTRGQQVTLSCSPISGHRSVSWYQQTPGQGLQFLFEYFSETQRNKGNFPGRFSGRQFSNSRSEMNVSTLELGDSALYLCASSFRDQFAGTGELFFGEGSRLTVL.

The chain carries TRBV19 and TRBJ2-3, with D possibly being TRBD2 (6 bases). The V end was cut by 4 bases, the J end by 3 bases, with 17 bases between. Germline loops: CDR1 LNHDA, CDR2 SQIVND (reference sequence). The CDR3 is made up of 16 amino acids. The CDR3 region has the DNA TGTGCCAGTAGTAACCAGGCTAGCGCCAGGACAGATACGCAGTATTTT. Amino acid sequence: CASSNQASARTDTQYF.

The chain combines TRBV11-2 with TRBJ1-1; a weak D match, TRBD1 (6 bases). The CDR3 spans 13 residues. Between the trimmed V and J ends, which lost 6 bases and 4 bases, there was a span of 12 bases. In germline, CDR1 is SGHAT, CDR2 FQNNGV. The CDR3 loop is CASRDAGVTEAFF. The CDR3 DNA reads TGTGCCAGCAGGGATGCAGGGGTCACTGAAGCTTTCTTT.

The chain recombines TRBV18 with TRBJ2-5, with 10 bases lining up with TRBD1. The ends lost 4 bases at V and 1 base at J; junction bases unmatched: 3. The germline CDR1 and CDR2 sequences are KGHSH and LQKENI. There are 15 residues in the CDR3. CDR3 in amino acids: CASSRQGAIQETQYF. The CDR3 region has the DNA TGTGCCAGCTCACGACAGGGGGCTATCCAAGAGACCCAGTACTTC. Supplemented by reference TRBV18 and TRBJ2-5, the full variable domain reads NAGVMQNPRHLVRRRGQEARLRCSPMKGHSHVYWYRQLPEEGLKFMVYLQKENIIDESGMPKERFSAEFPKEGPSILRIQQVVRGDSAAYFCASSRQGAIQETQYFGPGTRLLVL.

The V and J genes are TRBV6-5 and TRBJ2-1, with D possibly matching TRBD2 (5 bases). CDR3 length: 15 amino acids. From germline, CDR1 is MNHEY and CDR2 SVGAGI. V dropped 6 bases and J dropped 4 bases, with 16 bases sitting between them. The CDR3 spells CASSLHVRDYNEQFF. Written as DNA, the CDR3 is TGTGCCAGCAGCCTCCACGTCCGGGATTACAATGAGCAGTTCTTC.

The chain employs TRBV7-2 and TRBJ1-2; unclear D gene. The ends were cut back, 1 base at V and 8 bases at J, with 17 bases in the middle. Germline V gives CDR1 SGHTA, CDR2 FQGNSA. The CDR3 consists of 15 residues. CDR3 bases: TGTGCCAGCAGCTTAGGAGGAAGGGCTAATGCAGGCTACACCTTC. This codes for CASSLGGRANAGYTF.

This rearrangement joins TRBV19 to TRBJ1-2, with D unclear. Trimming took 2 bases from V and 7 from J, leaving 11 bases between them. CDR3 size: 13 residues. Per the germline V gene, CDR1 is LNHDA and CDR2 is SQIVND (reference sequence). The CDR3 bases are TGTGCCAGTAGTATATTAGGCAGGAGTGGCTACACCTTC. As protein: CASSILGRSGYTF.

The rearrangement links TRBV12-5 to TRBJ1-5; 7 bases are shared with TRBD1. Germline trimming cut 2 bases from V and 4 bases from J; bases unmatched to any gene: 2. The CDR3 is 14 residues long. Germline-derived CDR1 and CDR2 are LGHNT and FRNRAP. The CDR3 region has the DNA TGTGCTAGTGGTTTGACAGGGGCAAATCAGCCCCAGCATTTT. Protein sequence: CASGLTGANQPQHF.

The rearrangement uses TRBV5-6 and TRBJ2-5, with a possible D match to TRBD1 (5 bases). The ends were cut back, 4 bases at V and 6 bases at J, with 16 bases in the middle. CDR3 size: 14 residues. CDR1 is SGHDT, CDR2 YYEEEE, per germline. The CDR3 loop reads CASSAVQGGKTQYF. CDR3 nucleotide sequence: TGTGCCAGCAGCGCAGTTCAGGGCGGAAAGACCCAGTACTTC.

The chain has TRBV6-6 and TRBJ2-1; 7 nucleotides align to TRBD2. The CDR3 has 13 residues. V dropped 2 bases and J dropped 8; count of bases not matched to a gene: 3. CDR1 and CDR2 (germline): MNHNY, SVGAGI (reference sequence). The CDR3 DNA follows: TGTGCCAGCAGTTACCCAACTAGCGATGAGCAGTTCTTC. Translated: CASSYPTSDEQFF.

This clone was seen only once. CDR3 residues: CASSSTTEDNSPLHF. The DNA of the CDR3 is TGTGCCAGCAGCTCCACGACCGAGGATAATTCACCCCTCCACTTT. The V and J genes are TRBV11-3 and TRBJ1-6; no firm D call. In germline, CDR1 is SGHNT, CDR2 YENEEA. CDR3 length: 15 residues. Trimming cost V 4 bases and J 5 bases, with 12 bases left between them.

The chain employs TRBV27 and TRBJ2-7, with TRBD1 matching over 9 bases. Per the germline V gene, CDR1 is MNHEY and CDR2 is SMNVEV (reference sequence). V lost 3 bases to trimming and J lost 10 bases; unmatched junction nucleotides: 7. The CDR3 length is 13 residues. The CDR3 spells CASSFGGQGNQYF. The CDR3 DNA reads TGTGCCAGCAGTTTCGGGGGACAGGGAAACCAGTACTTC.

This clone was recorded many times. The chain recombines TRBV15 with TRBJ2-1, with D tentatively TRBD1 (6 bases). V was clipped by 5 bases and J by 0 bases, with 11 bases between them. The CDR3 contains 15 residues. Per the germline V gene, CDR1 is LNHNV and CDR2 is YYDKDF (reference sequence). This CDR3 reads CATSGGHFSYNEQFF. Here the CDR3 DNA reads TGTGCCACCAGCGGGGGACACTTCTCCTACAATGAGCAGTTCTTC.

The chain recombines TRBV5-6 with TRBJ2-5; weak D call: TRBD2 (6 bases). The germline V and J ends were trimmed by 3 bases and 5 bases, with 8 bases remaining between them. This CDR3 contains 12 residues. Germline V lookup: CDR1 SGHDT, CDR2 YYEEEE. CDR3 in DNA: TGTGCCAGCAGCTGGGGACTTGAGACCCAGTACTTC. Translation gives CASSWGLETQYF.

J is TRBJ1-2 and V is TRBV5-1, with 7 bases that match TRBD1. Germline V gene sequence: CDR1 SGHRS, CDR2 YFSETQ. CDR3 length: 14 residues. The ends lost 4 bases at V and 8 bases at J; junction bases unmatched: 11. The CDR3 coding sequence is TGCGCCAGCAGCCCAACAACAGGGGAAGGGGGCTACACCTTC. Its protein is CASSPTTGEGGYTF. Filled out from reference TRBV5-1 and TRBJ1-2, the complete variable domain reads KAGVTQTPRYLIKTRGQQVTLSCSPISGHRSVSWYQQTPGQGLQFLFEYFSETQRNKGNFPGRFSGRQFSNSRSEMNVSTLELGDSALYLCASSPTTGEGGYTFGSGTRLTVV.

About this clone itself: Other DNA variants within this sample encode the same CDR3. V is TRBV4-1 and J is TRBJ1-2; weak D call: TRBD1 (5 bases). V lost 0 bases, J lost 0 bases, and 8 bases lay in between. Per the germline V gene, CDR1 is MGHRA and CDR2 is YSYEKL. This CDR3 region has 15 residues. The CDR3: CASSQDRAANYGYTF. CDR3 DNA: TGCGCCAGCAGCCAAGACAGGGCAGCTAACTATGGCTACACCTTC.

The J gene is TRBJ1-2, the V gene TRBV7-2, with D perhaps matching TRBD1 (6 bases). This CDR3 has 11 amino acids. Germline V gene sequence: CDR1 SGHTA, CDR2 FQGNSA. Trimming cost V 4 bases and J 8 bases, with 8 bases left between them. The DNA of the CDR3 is TGTGCCAGCAGCTCCGGGACAGGCTACACCTTC. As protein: CASSSGTGYTF.